The present TCR beta chain was sequenced within a study of CD8 T cells in ankylosing spondylitis. This clonotype has at least ten counts. Its antigen is not identified. The CDR3 has 14 residues. V was shortened by 5 bases and J by 3 bases, with 16 bases between the two germline ends. The germline V gene has CDR1 DFQATT and CDR2 SNEGSKA (reference sequence). Making use of molecular barcodes, quantitative 5'-RACE generated TCR beta libraries. In TCRdb, the 5' RACE reads were re-called with MiXCR into one record per CDR3 protein. The sample contains a few hundred thousand distinct CDR3 sequences, around a tenth of which appear only once. Points from the study as a whole: Earlier literature documents some of the motif variants in reactive arthritis synovial fluid and blood. The clones that were linked to disease were reported to be significantly enriched in matched synovial fluid samples from ankylosing spondylitis patients.

This chain connects TRBV20-1 to TRBJ1-1; unclear D gene. The receptor comes from a female donor with ankylosing spondylitis or in good health (not recorded which). The sample consisted of blood, either unsorted or a sorted T cell fraction (not recorded which). The CDR3 sequence is CSAPRPGSDTEAFF. In DNA form, the CDR3 reads TGCAGTGCTCCCCGCCCGGGGTCGGACACTGAAGCTTTCTTT.